This TCR beta chain was observed in a study of cytomegalovirus exposure and HLA in healthy donors. Looking at the study overall: Among the roughly 400 donors who were genotyped, about 86% fell in the genetic ancestry cluster that is associated with self-reported Caucasian donors. General study findings and limits: Presence/absence analyses assumed roughly uniform sequencing depth across donors, which may not hold. A missense variant in DCLRE1C was later tied to TCR beta V- and J-gene trimming.

Vbeta (60) and Jbeta (13) primers were used in the PCR. Generated by immunoSEQ multiplex PCR, the TCRdb table keeps only in-frame clones and is missing some. The data contain 180,000 or so clones, less than 90% of them singletons. With regard to this clone: Its matching antigen is unknown.

Donors counted as nominally healthy when sampled, yet unrecorded immune exposures were likely. The germline V gene encodes CDR1 SGDLS and CDR2 YYNGEE. V was trimmed by 0 bases and J by 2 bases, leaving 11 bases between them. The CDR3 has 15 amino acids. The sequenced material came from PBMCs. The chain combines TRBV9 with TRBJ1-1, with D tentatively TRBD1 (6 bases). The sequence came from a woman aged 30 to 39 in good health and CMV-seronegative. The CDR3 protein is CASSVAGTLNTEAFF. CDR3 DNA sequence: TGTGCCAGCAGCGTAGCCGGGACACTTAACACTGAAGCTTTCTTT.